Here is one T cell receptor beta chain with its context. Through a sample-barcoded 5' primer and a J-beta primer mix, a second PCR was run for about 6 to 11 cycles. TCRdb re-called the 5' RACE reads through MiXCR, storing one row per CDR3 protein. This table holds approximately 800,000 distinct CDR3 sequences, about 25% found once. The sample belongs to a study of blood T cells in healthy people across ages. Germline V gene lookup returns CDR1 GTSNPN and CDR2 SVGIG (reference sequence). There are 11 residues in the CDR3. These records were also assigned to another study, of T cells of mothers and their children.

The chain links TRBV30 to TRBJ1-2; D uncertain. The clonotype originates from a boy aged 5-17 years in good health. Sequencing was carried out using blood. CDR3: CVGKLNYGYTF. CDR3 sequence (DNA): TGTGTAGGAAAATTAAACTATGGCTACACCTTC.